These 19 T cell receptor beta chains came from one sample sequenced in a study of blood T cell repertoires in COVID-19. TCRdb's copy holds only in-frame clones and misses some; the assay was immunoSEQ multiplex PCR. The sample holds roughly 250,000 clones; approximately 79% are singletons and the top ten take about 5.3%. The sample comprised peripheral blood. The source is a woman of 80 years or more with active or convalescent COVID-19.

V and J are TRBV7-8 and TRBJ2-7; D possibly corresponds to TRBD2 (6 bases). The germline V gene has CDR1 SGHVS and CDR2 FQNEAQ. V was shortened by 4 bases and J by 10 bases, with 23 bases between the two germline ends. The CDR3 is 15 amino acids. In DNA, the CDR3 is TGTGCCAGCAGCTCCCGCCGGGAGAGCGTACAAAAACAGTACTTC. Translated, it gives CASSSRRESVQKQYF. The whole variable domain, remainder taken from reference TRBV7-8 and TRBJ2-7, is GAGVSQSPRYKVAKRGQDVALRCDPISGHVSLFWYQQALGQGPEFLTYFQNEAQLDKSGLPSDRFFAERPEGSVSTLKIQRTQQEDSAVYLCASSSRRESVQKQYFGPGTRLTVT.

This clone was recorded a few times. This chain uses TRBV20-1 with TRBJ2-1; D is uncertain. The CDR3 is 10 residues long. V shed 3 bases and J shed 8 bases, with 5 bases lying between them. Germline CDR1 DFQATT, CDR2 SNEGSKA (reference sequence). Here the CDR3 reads CSASPDEQFF. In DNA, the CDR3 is TGCAGTGCTAGTCCGGATGAGCAGTTCTTC.

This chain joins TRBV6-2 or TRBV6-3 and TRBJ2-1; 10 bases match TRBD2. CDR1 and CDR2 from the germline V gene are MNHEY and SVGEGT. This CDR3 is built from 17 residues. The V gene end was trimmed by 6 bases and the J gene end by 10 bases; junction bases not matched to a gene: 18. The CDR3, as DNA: TGTGCCAGCAGCCCGTTGGGGAGCGGGGGGGCTTTGGGCGAGCAGTTCTTC. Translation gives CASSPLGSGGALGEQFF.

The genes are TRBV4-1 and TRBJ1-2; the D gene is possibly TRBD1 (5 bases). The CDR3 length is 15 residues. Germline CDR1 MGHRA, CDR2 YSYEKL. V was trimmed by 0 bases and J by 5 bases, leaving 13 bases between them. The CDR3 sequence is CASSQETGSGYGYTF. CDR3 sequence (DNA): TGCGCCAGCAGCCAAGAAACAGGTTCAGGGTATGGCTACACCTTC.

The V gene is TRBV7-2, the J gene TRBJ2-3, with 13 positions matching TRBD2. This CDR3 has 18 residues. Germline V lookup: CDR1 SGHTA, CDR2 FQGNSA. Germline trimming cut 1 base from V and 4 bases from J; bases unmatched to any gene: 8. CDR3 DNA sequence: TGTGCCAGCAGCTTAGTTCGCCGACTAGCGGGAGGCTCAGATACGCAGTATTTT. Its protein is CASSLVRRLAGGSDTQYF. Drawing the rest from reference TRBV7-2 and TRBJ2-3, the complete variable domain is GAGVSQSPSNKVTEKGKDVELRCDPISGHTALYWYRQSLGQGLEFLIYFQGNSAPDKSGLPSDRFSAERTGGSVSTLTIQRTQQEDSAVYLCASSLVRRLAGGSDTQYFGPGTRLTVL.

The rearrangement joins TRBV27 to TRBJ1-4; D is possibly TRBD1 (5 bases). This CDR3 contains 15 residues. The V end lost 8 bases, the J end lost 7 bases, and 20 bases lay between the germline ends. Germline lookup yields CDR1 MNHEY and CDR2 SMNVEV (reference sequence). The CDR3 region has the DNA TGTGCCAGCGGAGTTCAGGGCACGAGAGGTGAAAAACTGTTTTTT. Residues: CASGVQGTRGEKLFF.

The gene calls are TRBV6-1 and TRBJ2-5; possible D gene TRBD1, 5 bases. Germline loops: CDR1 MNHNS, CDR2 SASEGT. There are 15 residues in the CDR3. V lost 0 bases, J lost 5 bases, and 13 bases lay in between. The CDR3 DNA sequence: TGTGCCAGCAGTGAAGCAAGGGGCCTAAGTGAGACCCAGTACTTC. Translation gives CASSEARGLSETQYF.

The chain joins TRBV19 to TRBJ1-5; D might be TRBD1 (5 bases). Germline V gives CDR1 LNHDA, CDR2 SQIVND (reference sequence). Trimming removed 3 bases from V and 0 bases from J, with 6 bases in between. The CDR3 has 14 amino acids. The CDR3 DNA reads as TGTGCCAGTAGTATTACAGGTAGCAATCAGCCCCAGCATTTT. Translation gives CASSITGSNQPQHF. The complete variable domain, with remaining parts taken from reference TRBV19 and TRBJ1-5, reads DGGITQSPKYLFRKEGQNVTLSCEQNLNHDAMYWYRQDPGQGLRLIYYSQIVNDFQKGDIAEGYSVSREKKESFPLTVTSAQKNPTAFYLCASSITGSNQPQHFGDGTRLSIL.

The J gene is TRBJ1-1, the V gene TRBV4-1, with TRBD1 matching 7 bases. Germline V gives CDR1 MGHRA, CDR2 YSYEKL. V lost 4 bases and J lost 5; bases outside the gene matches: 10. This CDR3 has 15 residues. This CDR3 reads CASSLDGQGETEAFF. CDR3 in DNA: TGCGCCAGCAGCCTAGACGGGCAGGGGGAGACTGAAGCTTTCTTT.

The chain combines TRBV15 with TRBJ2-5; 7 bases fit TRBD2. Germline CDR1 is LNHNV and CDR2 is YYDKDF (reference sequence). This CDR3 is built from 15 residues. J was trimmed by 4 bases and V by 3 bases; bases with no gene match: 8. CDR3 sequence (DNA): TGTGCCACCAGCAGGCCGGGGGGAGGAGGAGAGACCCAGTACTTC. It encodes CATSRPGGGGETQYF.

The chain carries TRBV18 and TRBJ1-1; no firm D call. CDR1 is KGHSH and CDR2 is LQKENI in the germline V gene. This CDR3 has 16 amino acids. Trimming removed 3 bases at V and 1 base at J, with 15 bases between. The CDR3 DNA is TGTGCCAGCTCACCGCCTCGTGGACGGGAGAACACTGAAGCTTTCTTT. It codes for CASSPPRGRENTEAFF. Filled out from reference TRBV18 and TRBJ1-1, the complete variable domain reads NAGVMQNPRHLVRRRGQEARLRCSPMKGHSHVYWYRQLPEEGLKFMVYLQKENIIDESGMPKERFSAEFPKEGPSILRIQQVVRGDSAAYFCASSPPRGRENTEAFFGQGTRLTVV.

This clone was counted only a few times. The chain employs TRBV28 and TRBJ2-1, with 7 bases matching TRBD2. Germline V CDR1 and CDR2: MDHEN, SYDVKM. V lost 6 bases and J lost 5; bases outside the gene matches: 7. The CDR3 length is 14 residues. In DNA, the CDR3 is TGTGCCAGCAGGGGTCAGGGAGGGGACAATGAGCAGTTCTTC. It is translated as CASRGQGGDNEQFF.

Here the CDR3 reads CASSKATGDGYTF. The CDR3 DNA follows: TGTGCCAGCAGCAAAGCGACAGGGGATGGCTACACCTTC. The V gene is TRBV21-1, the J gene TRBJ1-2; TRBD1 is taken as the D call from the table, unchecked against the DNA. TRBV21-1 corresponds to a pseudogene. The CDR3 totals 13 residues.

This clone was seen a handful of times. The CDR3: CASSEDRGRGNTIYF. The CDR3 DNA reads TGTGCCAGCAGTGAAGACAGGGGACGTGGAAACACCATATATTTT. The chain combines TRBV2 with TRBJ1-3; 7 bases agree with TRBD1. Germline CDR1 is SNHLY and CDR2 is FYNNEI. With 1 base clipped from V and 3 bases from J, the junction kept 3 bases outside the gene matches. The CDR3 covers 15 residues.

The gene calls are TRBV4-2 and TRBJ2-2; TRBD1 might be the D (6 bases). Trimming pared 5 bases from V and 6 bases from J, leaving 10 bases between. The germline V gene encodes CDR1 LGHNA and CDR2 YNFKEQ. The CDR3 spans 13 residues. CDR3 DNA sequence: TGTGCCAGCAGCTATCAGGGGTCCGGGGAGCTGTTTTTT. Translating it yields CASSYQGSGELFF.

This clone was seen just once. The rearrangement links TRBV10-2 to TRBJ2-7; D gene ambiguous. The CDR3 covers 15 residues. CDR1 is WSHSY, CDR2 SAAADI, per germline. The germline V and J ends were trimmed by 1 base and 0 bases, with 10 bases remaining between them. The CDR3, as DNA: TGCGCCAGCAGTGAGTTGGGCAGAGCCTCCTACGAGCAGTACTTC. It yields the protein CASSELGRASYEQYF.

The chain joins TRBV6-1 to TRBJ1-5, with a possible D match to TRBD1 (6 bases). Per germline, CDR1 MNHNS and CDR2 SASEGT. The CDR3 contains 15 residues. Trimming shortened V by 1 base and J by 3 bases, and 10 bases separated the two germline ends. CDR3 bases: TGTGCCAGCAGTGAAGTGGACAGATTCAATCAGCCCCAGCATTTT. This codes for CASSEVDRFNQPQHF.

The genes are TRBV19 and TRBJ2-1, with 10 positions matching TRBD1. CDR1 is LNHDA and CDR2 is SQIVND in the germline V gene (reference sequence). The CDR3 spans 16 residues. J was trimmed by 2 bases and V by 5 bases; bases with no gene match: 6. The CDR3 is CASSAGTGVAYNEQFF. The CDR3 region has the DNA TGTGCCAGTAGTGCAGGGACAGGGGTTGCCTACAATGAGCAGTTCTTC.

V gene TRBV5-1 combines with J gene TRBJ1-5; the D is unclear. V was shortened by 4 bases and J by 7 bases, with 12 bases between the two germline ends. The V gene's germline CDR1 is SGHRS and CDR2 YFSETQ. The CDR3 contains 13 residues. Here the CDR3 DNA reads TGCGCCAGCAGCCCTACCTTCGGGCAGCCCCAGCATTTT. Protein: CASSPTFGQPQHF.